One and the same sample provided the 30 T cell receptor beta chains below, sequenced in a study of regulatory and conventional T cells in RAG deficiency. The protocol was immunoSEQ multiplex PCR, while the TCRdb copy is restricted to in-frame clones and leaves out a portion. The sample records tens of thousands of clones, around 89% being singletons. These data also formed part of another study, on regulatory T cells. From that report: Amplification used 52 TRBV primers and 13 TRBJ primers.

Material: CD8+ T cells sorted from blood. These receptors all stem from a human donor in good health.

The rearrangement joins TRBV27 to TRBJ2-7; 11 bases map to TRBD2. This CDR3 has 16 residues. CDR1 and CDR2 (germline): MNHEY, SMNVEV (reference sequence). Unmatched junction bases numbered 8, after V lost 4 bases and J lost 3 bases. CDR3 region: CASSSHTSGSFYEQYF. The DNA of the CDR3 is TGTGCCAGCAGTTCCCATACTAGCGGGAGTTTCTACGAGCAGTACTTC.

The rearrangement links TRBV2 to TRBJ2-1; 8 nucleotides agree with TRBD2. This CDR3 is built from 15 residues. The junction had 7 bases not matched to a gene; V was cut back by 1 base and J by 8 bases. CDR1 and CDR2 from the germline V gene are SNHLY and FYNNEI. In DNA form, the CDR3 reads TGTGCCAGCAGTGAAGGAGTAGCGGGACCCGATGAGCAGTTCTTC. Amino acids: CASSEGVAGPDEQFF.

The rearrangement uses TRBV9 and TRBJ2-5; the match to TRBD1 covers 10 bases. The trim removed 4 bases at V and 5 bases at J, leaving 8 bases unmatched. The germline gives CDR1 SGDLS, CDR2 YYNGEE. The length of the CDR3 is 15 residues. CDR3 sequence (DNA): TGTGCCAGCAGCTCGGGACAGGGGAAACAGGAGACCCAGTACTTC. Translated, it gives CASSSGQGKQETQYF.

The chain couples TRBV27 to TRBJ2-7, with a tentative D call TRBD2 (5 bases). V lost 3 bases to trimming and J lost 3 bases, with 9 bases between them. CDR1 is MNHEY and CDR2 is SMNVEV in the germline V gene (reference sequence). This CDR3 comprises 13 residues. The CDR3 spells CASSLRLHYEQYF. CDR3 DNA sequence: TGTGCCAGCAGTTTGAGACTACACTACGAGCAGTACTTC.

CDR3 loop: CASSFSSGGYRETQYF. DNA of the CDR3: TGTGCCAGCAGCTTCTCATCGGGGGGATACAGAGAGACCCAGTACTTC. The J gene is TRBJ2-5, the V gene TRBV7-2; 7 bases agree with TRBD2. The CDR3 is 16 amino acids. J gave up 4 bases and V 3 bases, and 11 bases lay outside the gene matches. CDR1 is SGHTA and CDR2 is FQGNSA in the germline V gene.

The rearrangement uses TRBV7-2 and TRBJ2-1; D is possibly TRBD1 (6 bases). The CDR3 runs to 14 residues. Germline CDR1 reads SGHTA; CDR2 reads FQGNSA. Trimming took off 5 bases at V and 4 bases at J, with 12 bases between the two ends. The CDR3 DNA reads TGTGCCAGCAGCCTAGGAGGACAGTACAATGAGCAGTTCTTC. This sequence encodes CASSLGGQYNEQFF. The complete variable domain, with remaining parts taken from reference TRBV7-2 and TRBJ2-1, reads GAGVSQSPSNKVTEKGKDVELRCDPISGHTALYWYRQSLGQGLEFLIYFQGNSAPDKSGLPSDRFSAERTGGSVSTLTIQRTQQEDSAVYLCASSLGGQYNEQFFGPGTRLTVL.

This chain connects TRBV6-1 to TRBJ1-5; D is unclear. This CDR3 region has 15 residues. Germline loops: CDR1 MNHNS, CDR2 SASEGT. The V and J ends lost 5 bases and 3 bases respectively, with 14 bases between them. CDR3: CASSTATGNNQPQHF. The DNA for the CDR3 is TGTGCCAGCAGTACGGCGACGGGCAACAATCAGCCCCAGCATTTT.

V and J are TRBV10-1 and TRBJ2-1, with 10 bases that match TRBD2. CDR3 length: 17 residues. CDR1 is WNHNN and CDR2 is SYGVQD in the germline V gene (reference sequence). Trimming at V came to 4 bases and at J to 5 bases, leaving 11 bases not matched to a gene. The CDR3 nucleotides are TGCGCCAGCAGTGGCTCAAGGACTAGCGGAGATAACAATGAGCAGTTCTTC. Amino acids: CASSGSRTSGDNNEQFF.

The V and J genes are TRBV27 and TRBJ2-7, with 9 bases that match TRBD1. The CDR3 covers 15 residues. After removal of 5 bases from V and 3 bases from J, the junction contained 8 bases not matched to a gene. Germline V gene data show CDR1 as MNHEY and CDR2 as SMNVEV (reference sequence). DNA for the CDR3: TGTGCCAGCAGTAGGGGGGGACAGGGAAACTACGAGCAGTACTTC. This codes for CASSRGGQGNYEQYF.

V is TRBV14 and J is TRBJ2-7; perhaps D is TRBD1 or TRBD2 (5 bases each). The CDR3 contains 15 residues. Germline CDR1 reads SGHDN; CDR2 reads FVKESK. V was cut by 1 base and J by 2 bases, with 12 bases left in between. The CDR3 DNA reads as TGTGCCAGCAGCCAAGTAGGGGAGAAGACCTACGAGCAGTACTTC. This encodes CASSQVGEKTYEQYF. Looking up the rest from reference TRBV14 and TRBJ2-7 gives the full variable domain: EAGVTQFPSHSVIEKGQTVTLRCDPISGHDNLYWYRRVMGKEIKFLLHFVKESKQDESGMPNNRFLAERTGGTYSTLKVQPAELEDSGVYFCASSQVGEKTYEQYFGPGTRLTVT.

V is TRBV6-5 and J is TRBJ2-5; TRBD2 aligns across 9 bases. There are 15 residues in the CDR3. In germline, CDR1 is MNHEY, CDR2 SVGAGI. J was trimmed by 4 bases and V by 0 bases; bases with no gene match: 3. The chain's CDR3 is CASSYSSAGGETQYF. CDR3 DNA: TGTGCCAGCAGTTACTCTTCAGCGGGGGGAGAGACCCAGTACTTC.

The chain employs TRBV10-1 and TRBJ1-5; no clear D gene. Germline values: CDR1 WNHNN, CDR2 SYGVQD (reference sequence). V dropped 4 bases and J dropped 3 bases, with 7 bases sitting between them. The CDR3 is 13 residues long. This CDR3 is CASSVSLNQPQHF. Written as DNA, the CDR3 is TGCGCCAGCAGTGTGTCCCTCAATCAGCCCCAGCATTTT.

V usage is TRBV7-2 and J usage is TRBJ1-2; D perhaps matches TRBD1 (6 bases). V lost 5 bases and J 4 bases, leaving 17 bases between the germline ends. Germline V gene sequence: CDR1 SGHTA, CDR2 FQGNSA. CDR3 size: 15 residues. The CDR3 coding sequence is TGTGCCAGCAGCCAAGCGGGGGGCGCGAGCTATGGCTACACCTTC. Amino acid sequence: CASSQAGGASYGYTF.

A note on this clone: The junction departs from the called germline gene at one end, perhaps through a read error. The chain recombines TRBV6-1 with TRBJ2-3, with D possibly TRBD1 on 5 matching bases. The germline CDR1 and CDR2 sequences are MNHNS and SASEGT. This CDR3 region has 15 residues. CDR3 nucleotide sequence: TGTGCCAGCGGTGAAGATTCAGGGAGCACAGATACGCAGTATTTT. It translates to CASGEDSGSTDTQYF.

The chain employs TRBV9 and TRBJ2-2; D unresolved. Germline CDR1 SGDLS, CDR2 YYNGEE. The V end lost 4 bases, the J end lost 3 bases, and 19 bases lay between the germline ends. The CDR3 spans 17 residues. CDR3 loop: CASSLGTGPTYTGELFF. CDR3 sequence (DNA): TGTGCCAGCAGCCTCGGTACCGGGCCTACTTACACCGGGGAGCTGTTTTTT.

This clone came up a few times. The genes are TRBV27 and TRBJ2-1; 7 bases are a match to TRBD2. J lost 4 bases, V lost 5 bases, and 8 bases had no gene match. The CDR3 totals 15 residues. The germline V gene has CDR1 MNHEY and CDR2 SMNVEV (reference sequence). CDR3 amino acids: CASSTGGGVYNEQFF. As DNA, the CDR3 is TGTGCCAGCAGTACCGGTGGGGGGGTTTACAATGAGCAGTTCTTC.

The chain uses TRBV19 and TRBJ2-1; D unclear. The germline V gene has CDR1 LNHDA and CDR2 SQIVND (reference sequence). The CDR3 sequence is 14 residues long. The ends were cut back, 3 bases at V and 2 bases at J, with 8 bases in the middle. CDR3 loop: CASSIRSTYNEQFF. In DNA form, the CDR3 reads TGTGCCAGTAGTATCAGATCTACCTACAATGAGCAGTTCTTC.

The gene calls are TRBV6-1 and TRBJ1-2; D is undetermined. The CDR3 runs to 13 residues. V gave up 5 bases and J gave up 5 bases, with 12 bases separating them. Germline lookup yields CDR1 MNHNS and CDR2 SASEGT. The CDR3 protein is CASSSGGTYGYTF. The CDR3 DNA is TGTGCCAGCAGTTCCGGAGGAACTTATGGCTACACCTTC.

This chain links TRBV27 with TRBJ1-1, with a weak D call TRBD1 (6 bases). V was clipped by 7 bases and J by 5 bases, with 14 bases between them. The CDR3 totals 13 residues. Germline loops: CDR1 MNHEY, CDR2 SMNVEV (reference sequence). As DNA, the CDR3 is TGTGCCAGCAATAGGGGGGCAGGGACTGAAGCTTTCTTT. Its protein is CASNRGAGTEAFF.

The chain has TRBV6-6 and TRBJ1-1; 8 bases line up with TRBD1. The CDR3 sequence is 16 residues long. Germline CDR1 is MNHNY and CDR2 is SVGAGI (reference sequence). Losses at the gene ends were 2 bases for V and 1 base for J; bases not matched to a gene: 6. The CDR3 coding sequence is TGTGCCAGCAGTTACCCCCTTGGACAGGGGAACACTGAAGCTTTCTTT. It translates to CASSYPLGQGNTEAFF.

The rearrangement uses TRBV4-1 and TRBJ2-7; no firm D call. The V end lost 1 base, the J end lost 1 base, and 8 bases lay between the germline ends. CDR3 length: 14 residues. The germline CDR1 and CDR2 sequences are MGHRA and YSYEKL. In DNA form, the CDR3 reads TGCGCCAGCAGCCAAGGTCCCGGTTCCTACGAGCAGTACTTC. Translated: CASSQGPGSYEQYF.

The CDR3 DNA sequence: TGCGCCAGCAGCTTGTGGGACAGGACTTCCTACGAGCAGTACTTC. Translation: CASSLWDRTSYEQYF. V gene TRBV5-1 combines with J gene TRBJ2-7; 8 nucleotides line up with TRBD1. V lost 1 base and J lost 1; bases outside the gene matches: 4. CDR1 SGHRS and CDR2 YFSETQ come from the germline V gene. This CDR3 region has 15 residues.

This rearrangement joins TRBV11-3 to TRBJ1-3; D is perhaps TRBD1 (5 bases). This CDR3 region has 14 residues. The germline CDR1 and CDR2 sequences are SGHNT and YENEEA. V lost 3 bases, J lost 0 bases, and 6 bases lay in between. The CDR3 DNA follows: TGTGCCAGCAGCTTGGACAACTCTGGAAACACCATATATTTT. It codes for CASSLDNSGNTIYF.

This clone has only a few counts. This chain joins TRBV25-1 and TRBJ2-7; TRBD1 aligns across 7 bases. The V segment lost 4 bases and the J segment 10 bases; nucleotides outside the gene matches: 4. CDR1 and CDR2 from the germline V gene are MGHDK and SYGVNS. The length of the CDR3 is 11 residues. The CDR3 spells CASSVGTAQYF. DNA of the CDR3: TGTGCCAGCAGTGTTGGGACAGCCCAGTACTTC.

V is TRBV1 and J is TRBJ2-6. TRBV1 is shown as a pseudogene. This CDR3 is 18 amino acids long. As DNA, the CDR3 is TGCACCAGCAGCGTGGGGTGTTTGTGCACAAGTCGGGCCAACGTCCTGACTTTC. Its translation is CTSSVGCLCTSRANVLTF.

J is TRBJ1-1 and V is TRBV29-1, with unresolved D. Germline assignment: CDR1 SQVTM and CDR2 ANQGSEA. There are 16 residues in the CDR3. V was trimmed by 1 base and J by 0 bases, leaving 15 bases between them. The CDR3 DNA is TGCAGCGTTGAAGGGCCGGACCACGTCATGAACACTGAAGCTTTCTTT. Protein product: CSVEGPDHVMNTEAFF.

This chain uses TRBV28 with TRBJ2-5; 8 nucleotides agree with TRBD2. The V and J ends lost 5 bases and 3 bases, in that order; junction bases with no gene match: 11. The CDR3 loop spans 16 amino acids. Per the germline V gene, CDR1 is MDHEN and CDR2 is SYDVKM. The DNA for the CDR3 is TGTGCCAGCAGTCCCATCGGTGCGGGGGGCGAAGAGACCCAGTACTTC. This sequence encodes CASSPIGAGGEETQYF.

DNA for the CDR3: TGTGCCAGCAGTATCACACAGGGGTACACTGAAGCTTTCTTT. It translates to CASSITQGYTEAFF. The chain links TRBV27 to TRBJ1-1; 7 nucleotides align to TRBD1. CDR1 and CDR2 (germline): MNHEY, SMNVEV (reference sequence). Losses at the gene ends were 5 bases for V and 3 bases for J; bases not matched to a gene: 6. The CDR3 length is 14 residues.

The J gene is TRBJ2-7, the V gene TRBV12-5; D tentatively fits TRBD1 or TRBD2 (5 bases each). V was trimmed by 1 base and J by 1 base, leaving 11 bases between them. The CDR3 is made up of 15 amino acids. Germline lookup yields CDR1 LGHNT and CDR2 FRNRAP. The CDR3 region has the DNA TGTGCTAGTGGTTTGGCACGGGACGGATCCTACGAGCAGTACTTC. It codes for CASGLARDGSYEQYF.

The CDR3, as DNA: TGTGCCAGTAGTAACTTCATGGGGACAGGGAACACCGGGGAGCTGTTTTTT. Translating gives CASSNFMGTGNTGELFF. The V call is TRBV19, the J call TRBJ2-2; 8 nucleotides match TRBD1. Germline assignment: CDR1 LNHDA and CDR2 SQIVND (reference sequence). This CDR3 comprises 17 residues. Trimming removed 4 bases from V and 1 base from J; junction bases left unmatched: 8.